The next 25 T cell receptor beta chains were all read from a single sample in a study of blood T cell repertoires in COVID-19. TCRdb keeps only in-frame clones here, not all; method: immunoSEQ multiplex PCR. The data show around 300,000 clones, approximately 88% seen once. Source material: peripheral blood. The receptors derive from a man aged 45-65 years with acute or convalescent COVID-19.

The rearrangement joins TRBV3-1 (or the pseudogene TRBV3-2) to TRBJ1-5, with a weak D call TRBD1 (6 bases). V shed 3 bases and J shed 4 bases, with 7 bases lying between them. The germline V gene has CDR1 LGHDT and CDR2 YNNKEL (reference sequence). The CDR3 is 13 residues long. DNA of the CDR3: TGTGCCAGCAGCCAGCAGGGGAATCAGCCCCAGCATTTT. It encodes CASSQQGNQPQHF.

The rearrangement uses TRBV19 and TRBJ2-2; D might be TRBD1 (5 bases). The germline CDR1 and CDR2 sequences are LNHDA and SQIVND (reference sequence). The CDR3 is 15 residues long. Trimming stripped 4 bases from V and 9 bases from J, with 18 bases between. The CDR3, as DNA: TGTGCCAGTAGTACGGACCGGACACCTCCCAGGGAGCTGTTTTTT. Translating gives CASSTDRTPPRELFF.

This clone appeared a single time. As DNA, the CDR3 is TGTGCCAGCAGTTCCGGGACAGGGGATCCCAATCAGCCCCAGCATTTT. It is translated as CASSSGTGDPNQPQHF. This chain links TRBV7-9 with TRBJ1-5, with TRBD1 matching 10 bases. Germline-derived CDR1 and CDR2 are SEHNR and FQNEAQ (reference sequence). V lost 6 bases, J lost 3 bases, and 8 bases stayed unmatched. CDR3 length: 16 residues.

The genes are TRBV5-4 and TRBJ2-5, with 7 bases matching TRBD1. V was pared by 3 bases and J by 3 bases, with 2 bases of the junction left unmatched. CDR1 and CDR2 (germline): SGHNT, YYREEE (reference sequence). This CDR3 has 13 amino acids. The CDR3 here is CASSWTGEETQYF. The CDR3 region has the DNA TGTGCCAGCAGCTGGACAGGTGAAGAGACCCAGTACTTC.

The chain uses TRBV2 and TRBJ2-5, with a weak D call TRBD1 (6 bases). V was clipped by 4 bases and J by 3 bases, with 9 bases between them. The germline CDR1 and CDR2 sequences are SNHLY and FYNNEI. There are 13 residues in the CDR3. CDR3 sequence: CASSADRKETQYF. CDR3 DNA sequence: TGTGCCAGCAGTGCGGACAGAAAAGAGACCCAGTACTTC. The full variable domain, completed using reference TRBV2 and TRBJ2-5, is EPEVTQTPSHQVTQMGQEVILRCVPISNHLYFYWYRQILGQKVEFLVSFYNNEISEKSEIFDDQFSVERPDGSNFTLKIRSTKLEDSAMYFCASSADRKETQYFGPGTRLLVL.

The chain combines TRBV19 with TRBJ1-5; TRBD1 might be the D (5 bases). CDR3 size: 19 residues. Trimming cost V 8 bases and J 1 base, with 27 bases left between them. CDR1 is LNHDA and CDR2 is SQIVND in the germline V gene (reference sequence). The CDR3 loop reads CASQFGQGLRAGSNQPQHF. In DNA form, the CDR3 reads TGTGCCAGTCAGTTCGGGCAGGGCCTCAGGGCGGGGAGCAATCAGCCCCAGCATTTT.

The chain's CDR3 is CASSYGGVVNTEAFF. In DNA form, the CDR3 reads TGTGCCAGCAGTTACGGCGGCGTGGTGAACACTGAAGCTTTCTTT. The rearrangement joins TRBV6-5 to TRBJ1-1; D is uncertain. The germline V and J ends were trimmed by 2 bases and 0 bases, with 10 bases remaining between them. The CDR3 spans 15 residues. Germline-derived CDR1 and CDR2 are MNHEY and SVGAGI.

This clone has a handful of counts. The rearrangement joins TRBV10-3 to TRBJ2-5; 13 bases are shared with TRBD2. Germline assignment: CDR1 ENHRY and CDR2 SYGVKD. The V and J ends lost 0 bases and 5 bases, in that order; junction bases with no gene match: 3. The CDR3 is 16 amino acids. The CDR3 DNA reads TGTGCCATCAGTGAGTCACTAGCGGGGGGGCTCGAGACCCAGTACTTC. Translating it yields CAISESLAGGLETQYF.

The rearrangement joins TRBV4-1 to TRBJ2-3; TRBD2 matches 8 bases. Germline CDR1 reads MGHRA; CDR2 reads YSYEKL. Trimming at V came to 2 bases and at J to 1 base, leaving 5 bases not matched to a gene. This CDR3 is built from 16 residues. The CDR3 protein is CASSQLSGARTDTQYF. CDR3 DNA: TGCGCCAGCAGCCAACTTAGCGGGGCCCGCACAGATACGCAGTATTTT.

The rearrangement joins TRBV7-2 to TRBJ2-7, with TRBD2 matching over 10 bases. Per the germline V gene, CDR1 is SGHTA and CDR2 is FQGNSA. This CDR3 contains 16 residues. After removal of 3 bases from V and 2 bases from J, the junction contained 7 bases not matched to a gene. The CDR3 nucleotides are TGTGCCAGCAGCTTGGGTAGCGGGGGGCGAACCTACGAGCAGTACTTC. Its translation is CASSLGSGGRTYEQYF.

About this clone: This sample includes further DNA sequences coding for the same CDR3. The chain uses TRBV6-6 and TRBJ1-3, with D tentatively TRBD1 (5 bases). V was clipped by 2 bases and J by 3 bases, with 8 bases between them. The germline V gene has CDR1 MNHNY and CDR2 SVGAGI (reference sequence). The CDR3 contains 14 residues. The CDR3 region has the DNA TGTGCCAGCAGTTACAGGGGAAGTGGAAACACCATATATTTT. This gives the protein CASSYRGSGNTIYF.

The CDR3 protein is CSGGTGNEQYF. For the CDR3, the DNA is TGCAGCGGGGGGACAGGGAACGAGCAGTACTTC. The V gene is TRBV29-1, the J gene TRBJ2-7, with 9 bases aligning to TRBD1. The CDR3 extends over 11 amino acids. Unmatched junction bases numbered 3, after V lost 7 bases and J lost 5 bases. Germline-derived CDR1 and CDR2 are SQVTM and ANQGSEA.

The chain links TRBV12-3 or TRBV12-4 to TRBJ2-5; no reliable D call. This CDR3 is built from 13 residues. Trimming pared 5 bases from V and 3 bases from J, leaving 10 bases between. The CDR3, as DNA: TGTGCCAGCAGTAAAAGCTCGGAAGAGACCCAGTACTTC. This sequence encodes CASSKSSEETQYF.

The chain employs TRBV11-3 and TRBJ2-1, with 9 positions matching TRBD2. The CDR3 loop spans 15 amino acids. Trimming at V came to 1 base and at J to 6 bases, leaving 4 bases not matched to a gene. Germline V gives CDR1 SGHNT, CDR2 YENEEA. The CDR3, as DNA: TGTGCCAGCAGCTTAGGCGGGGGGGCCGGCAATGAGCAGTTCTTC. Translating gives CASSLGGGAGNEQFF.

The chain links TRBV7-9 to TRBJ1-4; D unclear. The V end lost 1 base, the J end lost 7 bases, and 16 bases lay between the germline ends. This CDR3 has 16 amino acids. The germline gives CDR1 SEHNR, CDR2 FQNEAQ (reference sequence). The CDR3 DNA reads as TGTGCCAGCAGCTTAGACCCTATAAGTAGTTTTGAAAAACTGTTTTTT. Protein: CASSLDPISSFEKLFF.

This chain uses TRBV3-1 (or the pseudogene TRBV3-2) with TRBJ2-2, with 8 bases aligning to TRBD2. The V segment lost 2 bases and the J segment 4 bases; nucleotides outside the gene matches: 3. CDR1 is LGHDT, CDR2 YNNKEL, per germline (reference sequence). CDR3 length: 15 residues. The CDR3 nucleotides read TGTGCCAGCAGCCAACAGCGGGAGATCACCGGGGAGCTGTTTTTT. Amino acid sequence: CASSQQREITGELFF.

The CDR3, as DNA: TGTGCCTGGAGCCGGGGGACCTCTGCAACTAATGAAAAACTGTTTTTT. It yields the protein CAWSRGTSATNEKLFF. The rearrangement links TRBV30 to TRBJ1-4; tentatively, D is TRBD1 (5 bases). CDR1 is GTSNPN and CDR2 is SVGIG in the germline V gene (reference sequence). The CDR3 is 16 residues long. With 3 bases removed from V and 0 bases from J, the gap between germline ends came to 14 bases.

The chain couples TRBV3-1 (or the pseudogene TRBV3-2) to TRBJ2-7; D is undetermined. The CDR3 sequence is 13 residues long. Trimming removed 1 base from V and 2 bases from J, with 6 bases in between. Germline loops: CDR1 LGHDT, CDR2 YNNKEL (reference sequence). The CDR3 loop is CASSQVRPYEQYF. The DNA of the CDR3 is TGTGCCAGCAGCCAAGTTCGTCCCTACGAGCAGTACTTC.

This clone occurred a few times. The rearrangement links TRBV27 to TRBJ2-7, with TRBD1 identical over 8 bases. Per the germline V gene, CDR1 is MNHEY and CDR2 is SMNVEV (reference sequence). CDR3 size: 14 residues. J lost 6 bases, V lost 6 bases, and 10 bases had no gene match. The CDR3 nucleotides are TGTGCCAGCAGCCAGATGACAGGGGCTGCCGAGCAGTACTTC. Amino acids: CASSQMTGAAEQYF.

This rearrangement joins TRBV5-1 to TRBJ1-5; TRBD1 might be the D (5 bases). Germline V lookup: CDR1 SGHRS, CDR2 YFSETQ. The CDR3 contains 13 residues. Between the trimmed V and J ends, which lost 2 bases and 3 bases, there was a span of 6 bases. CDR3 in amino acids: CASSFGANQPQHF. The CDR3 nucleotides read TGCGCCAGCAGCTTTGGGGCCAATCAGCCCCAGCATTTT.

The genes are TRBV2 and TRBJ2-7, with TRBD1 as a possible D gene (6 bases). There are 14 residues in the CDR3. CDR1 is SNHLY, CDR2 FYNNEI, per germline. V was trimmed by 0 bases and J by 5 bases, leaving 11 bases between them. The CDR3 nucleotides are TGTGCCAGCAGTGAAGCCAGGGGTACGAACGAGCAGTACTTC. Its translation is CASSEARGTNEQYF.

The gene calls are TRBV6-5 and TRBJ2-7; D is undetermined. V was clipped by 5 bases and J by 3 bases, with 5 bases between them. Germline CDR1 and CDR2: MNHEY and SVGAGI. This CDR3 region has 11 residues. CDR3 nucleotides: TGTGCCAGCAGTACAGTCTACGAGCAGTACTTC. It encodes CASSTVYEQYF.

The rearrangement uses TRBV10-3 and TRBJ2-7, with 8 bases identical to TRBD1. The CDR3 length is 13 residues. In germline, CDR1 is ENHRY, CDR2 SYGVKD. V was pared by 4 bases and J by 6 bases, with 5 bases of the junction left unmatched. CDR3 in DNA: TGTGCCATCAGTGTAGGTGACAGGGGCGAGCAGTACTTC. It codes for CAISVGDRGEQYF.

The V and J genes are TRBV6-5 and TRBJ1-2, with 7 bases lining up with TRBD1. Per germline, CDR1 MNHEY and CDR2 SVGAGI. The CDR3 is 13 amino acids. Trimming cost V 4 bases and J 5 bases; bases outside gene matches: 4. The CDR3: CASSSVTGYGYTF. In nucleotides, the CDR3 is TGTGCCAGCAGTTCAGTGACAGGGTATGGCTACACCTTC.

The V call is TRBV2, the J call TRBJ2-2; no firm D call. CDR1 is SNHLY, CDR2 FYNNEI, per germline. The CDR3 runs 13 residues. V was cut by 6 bases and J by 6 bases, with 11 bases left in between. This CDR3 is CASSVGEAGELFF. The CDR3 DNA reads as TGTGCCAGCAGCGTAGGCGAGGCCGGGGAGCTGTTTTTT.